This is a list of T cell receptor beta chains from one sample in a study of beta chain features in type 1 diabetes. Sequencing used immunoSEQ multiplex PCR; TCRdb keeps in-frame clones, though not all of them. The sample gives 310,000 or so clones, approximately 10% of which show up once; around 1% is in the top ten. Material: central memory CD4+ T cells from blood. These receptors were taken from a man aged 25-40 years with type 1 diabetes. CDR3s include the opening cysteine and the closing phenylalanine or tryptophan. A D gene is named only where the DNA matches it firmly. Size tells how often a clone was seen (once, few, many) or the class of an expanded clone, and some rows leave it out.

v_call	clone_size	d_call	j_call	cdr3_nt	cdr3_aa
TRBV5-8	few	.	TRBJ1-1	TGTGCCAGCAGCTTGGCGGGGCATCCGAACACTGAAGCTTTCTTT	CASSLAGHPNTEAFF
TRBV7-2	few	.	TRBJ2-6	TGTGCCAGCAGCTCTACGGGACTGTTCTCTGGGGCCAACGTCCTGACTTTC	CASSSTGLFSGANVLTF
TRBV30	few	.	TRBJ2-5	TGTGCCTGGGGAGCCGGAGGGACCCAGTACTTC	CAWGAGGTQYF
TRBV7-9	.	.	TRBJ2-1	TGTGCCAGCAGCTTCGGAGTGGGTAATGAGCAGTTCTTC	CASSFGVGNEQFF
TRBV5-4	many	.	TRBJ1-1	TGTGCCAGCAGCTTCGATATGAACACTGAAGCTTTCTTT	CASSFDMNTEAFF
TRBV19	few	.	TRBJ1-5	TGTGCCAGTAACCTGAGGGGTCAGCCCCAGCATTTT	CASNLRGQPQHF
TRBV27	.	TRBD1	TRBJ2-7	TGTGCCAGCAGGACGGGACAGCCTCCCTACGAGCAGTACTTC	CASRTGQPPYEQYF
TRBV11-2	.	.	TRBJ1-4	TGTGCCAGCAGCTCTACAGGGTTTTACGAAAAACTGTTTTTT	CASSSTGFYEKLFF
TRBV11-2	.	TRBD2	TRBJ2-7	TGTGCCAGCAGCTCGACTAGCGGGGGGTACTCCTACGAGCAGTACTTC	CASSSTSGGYSYEQYF
TRBV9	few	TRBD1	TRBJ2-1	TGTGCCAGCAGCGTAGCAGGGGGTTCCTACAATGAGCAGTTCTTC	CASSVAGGSYNEQFF
TRBV6-6	.	.	TRBJ2-7	TGTGCCAGCAAGCCCGGGGGGCCCGTCCCCGAGCAGTACTTC	CASKPGGPVPEQYF
TRBV6-5	few	.	TRBJ2-7	TGTGCCAGCAGTGCGGGACATGGATCCTACGAGCAGTACTTC	CASSAGHGSYEQYF